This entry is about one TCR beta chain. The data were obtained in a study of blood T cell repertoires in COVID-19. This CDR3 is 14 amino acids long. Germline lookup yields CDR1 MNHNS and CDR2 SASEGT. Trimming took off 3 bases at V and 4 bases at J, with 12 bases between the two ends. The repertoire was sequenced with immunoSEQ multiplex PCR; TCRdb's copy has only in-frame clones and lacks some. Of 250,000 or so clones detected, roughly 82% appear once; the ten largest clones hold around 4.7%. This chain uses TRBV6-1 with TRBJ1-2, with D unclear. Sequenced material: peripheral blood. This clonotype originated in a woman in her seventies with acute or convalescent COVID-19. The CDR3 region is CASSEVVTVYGYTF. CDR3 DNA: TGTGCCAGCAGTGAGGTAGTCACAGTCTATGGCTACACCTTC.